This section outlines one TCR beta chain sequence together with its context. These data originate in a study of shared clonotypes between healthy human individuals. Assay: immunoSEQ multiplex PCR; the TCRdb copy retains only in-frame clones and omits some. The sample has over 2 million clones, roughly 94% seen once. This CDR3 contains 15 residues. The germline gives CDR1 SEHNR, CDR2 FQNEAQ (reference sequence). The V end lost 1 base, the J end lost 5 bases, and 14 bases lay between the germline ends. Sequencing was carried out using naive CD4+ T cells sorted from blood. Subset in this sample: CD45RA+ positively selected. This receptor was obtained from a young man in good health. This sequence joins TRBV7-9 and TRBJ2-5; the D call may be TRBD1 or TRBD2 (5 bases each). The CDR3 loop is CASSLGGTPTETQYF. The CDR3 bases are TGTGCCAGCAGCTTAGGAGGGACCCCGACCGAGACCCAGTACTTC.